A selection of T cell receptor beta chains follows, all from one sample in a study of shared clonotypes between healthy human individuals. Produced via immunoSEQ multiplex PCR; TCRdb's table is partial and in-frame only. The repertoire holds about half a million clones, with roughly 80% as singletons. Sequenced sample: PBMCs. Receptors were obtained from a middle-aged woman in good health. Some clones in this sample may be carry-over from other donors' samples. The conserved cysteine and the conserved F or W are not part of the CDR3 here. Size tells how often a clone was seen (once, few, many) or the class of an expanded clone, and some rows leave it out.

j_gene: TRBJ2-3
abundance: -
v_gene: TRBV5-1
CDR3aa: ASSLAPSGSTDTQY

j_gene: TRBJ2-7
abundance: -
v_gene: TRBV18
CDR3aa: ASSSRGRTYEQY

j_gene: TRBJ2-1
abundance: -
v_gene: TRBV11-2
CDR3aa: ASSLDPSTSGRADEQF

j_gene: TRBJ2-5
abundance: once
v_gene: TRBV30
CDR3aa: AWGVFGHGQETQY

j_gene: TRBJ1-2
abundance: -
v_gene: TRBV5-4
CDR3aa: ASSRLVPTAPYGYT

j_gene: TRBJ2-5
abundance: -
v_gene: TRBV4-3
CDR3aa: ASSQDFLWGKETQY

j_gene: TRBJ2-7
abundance: -
v_gene: TRBV5-1
CDR3aa: ASSPRGAGEGEQY

j_gene: TRBJ2-1
abundance: -
v_gene: TRBV7-3
CDR3aa: ASSQIAGQFDEQF

j_gene: TRBJ2-7
abundance: -
v_gene: TRBV7-9
CDR3aa: ASSLGGGELIYYEQY

j_gene: TRBJ1-6
abundance: -
v_gene: TRBV6-1
CDR3aa: ASSGTGGDSPLH

j_gene: TRBJ2-7
abundance: -
v_gene: TRBV28
CDR3aa: ASSLGRRTNYEQY

j_gene: TRBJ2-2
abundance: -
v_gene: TRBV7-2
CDR3aa: ASRWGSQGTGELF

j_gene: TRBJ1-1
abundance: few
v_gene: TRBV29-1
CDR3aa: SVAGGTGRTMNTEAF

j_gene: TRBJ2-3
abundance: -
v_gene: TRBV5-1
CDR3aa: ASSFGGPADTQY

j_gene: TRBJ1-1
abundance: -
v_gene: TRBV30
CDR3aa: AWIAGTRGLNTEAF

j_gene: TRBJ2-2
abundance: -
v_gene: TRBV5-1
CDR3aa: ASSSRPAGTSGRRELF

j_gene: TRBJ2-1
abundance: -
v_gene: TRBV12-5
CDR3aa: ASGYSPQGGSYNEQF

j_gene: TRBJ1-1
abundance: -
v_gene: TRBV5-4
CDR3aa: ASSTQTRNTEAF

j_gene: TRBJ2-1
abundance: -
v_gene: TRBV7-9
CDR3aa: ASSLGSDEQF

j_gene: TRBJ2-3
abundance: -
v_gene: TRBV7-2
CDR3aa: ASSLTSGRDTQY

j_gene: TRBJ2-2
abundance: -
v_gene: TRBV11-3
CDR3aa: ASSPGAAVRSGELF

j_gene: TRBJ1-5
abundance: -
v_gene: TRBV19
CDR3aa: ASRPGQIPNQPQH

j_gene: TRBJ1-3
abundance: -
v_gene: TRBV29-1
CDR3aa: SVEGQGNTIY

j_gene: TRBJ2-7
abundance: -
v_gene: TRBV7-9
CDR3aa: ASSSQLGRNYEQY

j_gene: TRBJ2-7
abundance: -
v_gene: TRBV29-1
CDR3aa: SVAELATYEQY

j_gene: TRBJ2-3
abundance: -
v_gene: TRBV13
CDR3aa: ASRSHSGTADTQY